The entry below gives a single T cell receptor beta chain sequence along with its context. These data come from a study of shared clonotypes between healthy human individuals. Deep-level settings were used for running the assay. Ten immunoSEQ deep assay plates held the unsorted PBMC DNA. In the study's own analysis: Sequence data from immunoSEQ were junction-only and lacked quality scores; consequently, filtering differed. Here immunoSEQ multiplex PCR was the method, and the copy in TCRdb shows in-frame clones only, minus some. V and J calls and clone size are those listed in that table; D and trimming were worked out from the DNA. Of under 600,000 clones in the sample, nearly 80% were seen once. The V and J ends lost 1 base and 4 bases respectively, with 10 bases between them. CDR1 is SGHAT, CDR2 FQNNGV, per germline. This CDR3 contains 15 residues.

This receptor was identified in a woman between 35 and 50 years old in good health. Some clones in this sample may be carry-over from other donors' samples. Material: PBMCs. The chain employs TRBV11-2 and TRBJ2-2, with D tentatively TRBD2 (6 bases). CDR3 DNA: TGTGCCAGCAGCTTAGCGGGAGTGAGCACCGGGGAGCTGTTTTTT. This sequence encodes CASSLAGVSTGELFF.